A selection of T cell receptor beta chains follows, all from one sample in a study of somatic mutations in cytotoxic T cells in rheumatoid arthritis. TCRdb's copy holds only in-frame clones and misses some; the assay was immunoSEQ multiplex PCR. The sample holds 12,000 to 15,000 clones, 90% to 95% seen once. Input material: CD4+ T cells sorted from blood. All receptors come from a man in his 70s with rheumatoid arthritis. CDR3s include the opening cysteine and the closing phenylalanine or tryptophan. D genes are given only for firm matches. Some rows mark clone size as missing; the rest say once, few, many or name a class of expanded clone.

TRBJ1-1 | - | TRBV18 | - | TGTGCCAGCTCACCACCAAGCGGGAACACTGAAGCTTTCTTT | CASSPPSGNTEAFF
TRBJ1-5 | TRBD1 | TRBV6-5 | - | TGTGCCAGCAACGATGGACAGGGCAATCAGCCCCAGCATTTT | CASNDGQGNQPQHF
TRBJ1-2 | TRBD1 | TRBV6-1 | once | TGTGCCAGCAGCCGTGCACCGGGACAGGGGTATGGCTACACCTTC | CASSRAPGQGYGYTF
TRBJ1-3 | - | TRBV7-2 | - | TGTGCCAGCAGTTCCCGAGCAGGGTCTGGAAACACCATATATTTT | CASSSRAGSGNTIYF
TRBJ1-2 | - | TRBV5-4 | - | TGTGCCAGCAGCTTGGCGACAGGAGAGTTCTATGGCTACACCTTC | CASSLATGEFYGYTF
TRBJ1-2 | - | TRBV6-1 | - | TGTGCCAGCAACACAGGACAGACCCTCGGTGGCTACACCTTC | CASNTGQTLGGYTF
TRBJ2-7 | TRBD2 | TRBV7-9 | - | TGTGCCAGCAGCTTAGGTGCTAGCGGGAGACGGTTTGGGTCCTACGAGCAGTACTTC | CASSLGASGRRFGSYEQYF
TRBJ1-3 | TRBD1 | TRBV10-3 | once | TGTGCCATCAGTCCCGGGACAGGGCGAGACTCTGGAAACACCATATATTTT | CAISPGTGRDSGNTIYF
TRBJ1-4 | - | TRBV10-3 | - | TGTGCCATCAGTGAGTCGATTGTTTCAGGGGTTGAAAAACTGTTTTTT | CAISESIVSGVEKLFF
TRBJ2-5 | - | TRBV9 | - | TGTGCCAGCAGCTTACGACAGGACGGCGAGACCCAGTACTTC | CASSLRQDGETQYF
TRBJ2-3 | - | TRBV18 | - | TGTGCCAGCTCACCACAGTCTCGGGGAGGAGATACGCAGTATTTT | CASSPQSRGGDTQYF
TRBJ1-1 | - | TRBV10-3 | - | TGTGCCATCAGTACAGGCACGCATGAAGCTTTCTTT | CAISTGTHEAFF
TRBJ1-1 | TRBD1 | TRBV7-9 | - | TGTGCCAGCAGCAGGGGGACAGGTATGAACACTGAAGCTTTCTTT | CASSRGTGMNTEAFF
TRBJ1-5 | TRBD1 | TRBV6-1 | - | TGTGTCAGCAGTGTAACCCTACGACTTGACAGGGGATATCAGCCCCAGCATTTT | CVSSVTLRLDRGYQPQHF
TRBJ1-3 | TRBD1 | TRBV29-1 | - | TGCAGCGTCGCCCTACGGGGACAGGGAACCGGAAACACCATATATTTT | CSVALRGQGTGNTIYF
TRBJ2-3 | TRBD1 | TRBV15 | once | TGTGCCACCAGATTGACAGGGCCTCAGGCGCAGTATTTT | CATRLTGPQAQYF